Presented here are 12 T cell receptor beta chains from one specimen sequenced in a study of T cell responses to AZD1222 COVID-19 vaccine. Using immunoSEQ multiplex PCR, the repertoire was profiled, and TCRdb retains in-frame clones only, with some absent. The sample has some 99,000 clones, about nine tenths seen once. Sample: peripheral blood, taken 28 days after the second AZD1222 dose. These receptors came from an adult who received the AZD1222 COVID-19 vaccine.

The V call is TRBV9, the J call TRBJ2-3; D gene ambiguous. This CDR3 comprises 15 residues. The V gene's germline CDR1 is SGDLS and CDR2 YYNGEE. V was pared by 4 bases and J by 4 bases, with 16 bases between. CDR3 DNA sequence: TGTGCCAGCAGCCCTAAATCCGGTTTTGCAGATACGCAGTATTTT. It translates to CASSPKSGFADTQYF.

As for this clone: Within the sample, other DNA sequences also encode this same CDR3. V and J are TRBV30 and TRBJ1-2; D unresolved. Germline CDR1 GTSNPN, CDR2 SVGIG (reference sequence). This CDR3 has 12 residues. V was shortened by 0 bases and J by 4 bases, with 6 bases between the two germline ends. CDR3 bases: TGTGCCTGGAGTGTAGGAGGCTATGGCTACACCTTC. Translated, it gives CAWSVGGYGYTF.

V and J are TRBV5-5 and TRBJ1-4, with D uncertain. CDR1 is SGHKS, CDR2 YYEKEE, per germline (reference sequence). The CDR3 has 15 amino acids. Trimming removed 0 bases from V and 5 bases from J, with 11 bases in between. CDR3 coding DNA: TGTGCCAGCAGCTTGGGTGGTACTCAAAATGAAAAACTGTTTTTT. Its translation: CASSLGGTQNEKLFF.

The V gene is TRBV11-3, the J gene TRBJ2-1; TRBD1 agrees at 10 bases. The germline CDR1 and CDR2 sequences are SGHNT and YENEEA. The CDR3 has 14 residues. V was clipped by 0 bases and J by 8 bases; unmatched bases: 1. The DNA for the CDR3 is TGTGCCAGCAGCTTAGATGGACAGGGGGATGAGCAGTTCTTC. It specifies CASSLDGQGDEQFF.

This chain connects TRBV3-1 (or the pseudogene TRBV3-2) to TRBJ1-2, with no clear D. Germline loops: CDR1 LGHDT, CDR2 YNNKEL (reference sequence). Trimming removed 4 bases at V and 0 bases at J, with 9 bases between. This CDR3 comprises 14 residues. CDR3 residues: CASSPSDANYGYTF. Written as DNA, the CDR3 is TGTGCCAGCAGCCCATCGGACGCTAACTATGGCTACACCTTC.

This clone occurred once. The chain uses TRBV6-5 and TRBJ2-7, with D maybe TRBD2 (6 bases). This CDR3 has 15 amino acids. Per the germline V gene, CDR1 is MNHEY and CDR2 is SVGAGI. V lost 6 bases to trimming and J lost 4 bases, with 19 bases between them. This chain's CDR3 is CASRTTGVSPYEQYF. CDR3 DNA sequence: TGTGCCAGCAGAACTACGGGGGTTTCTCCTTACGAGCAGTACTTC.

The V call is TRBV27, the J call TRBJ1-5; D remains unclear. CDR1 MNHEY and CDR2 SMNVEV come from the germline V gene (reference sequence). The V end was cut by 1 base, the J end by 9 bases, with 16 bases between. This CDR3 contains 15 residues. This chain's CDR3 is CASSLFGQEPSPQHF. CDR3 nucleotide sequence: TGTGCCAGCAGTTTATTCGGGCAGGAGCCCTCGCCCCAGCATTTT.

The rearrangement uses TRBV5-1 and TRBJ1-2; D remains ambiguous. This CDR3 has 14 residues. V lost 4 bases, J lost 0 bases, and 10 bases lay in between. Germline lookup yields CDR1 SGHRS and CDR2 YFSETQ. The CDR3 DNA reads TGCGCCAGCAGCACGTCGACGTCTAACTATGGCTACACCTTC. Its translation: CASSTSTSNYGYTF.

The rearrangement joins TRBV3-1 (or the pseudogene TRBV3-2) to TRBJ1-6, with D unclear. Trimming shortened V by 0 bases and J by 5 bases, and 5 bases separated the two germline ends. The CDR3 covers 14 residues. Germline V gives CDR1 LGHDT, CDR2 YNNKEL (reference sequence). CDR3 coding DNA: TGTGCCAGCAGCCAAGATTCCGATAATTCACCCCTCCACTTT. It encodes CASSQDSDNSPLHF.

This clone was recorded only once. The chain recombines TRBV11-2 with TRBJ2-1; TRBD2 agrees at 8 bases. In germline, CDR1 is SGHAT, CDR2 FQNNGV. The CDR3 contains 15 residues. V lost 5 bases to trimming and J lost 0 bases; unmatched junction nucleotides: 3. Here the CDR3 DNA reads TGTGCCAGCAGCAGGACTAGCAGCTCCTACAATGAGCAGTTCTTC. Translating it yields CASSRTSSSYNEQFF. Drawing the rest from reference TRBV11-2 and TRBJ2-1, the complete variable domain is EAGVAQSPRYKIIEKRQSVAFWCNPISGHATLYWYQQILGQGPKLLIQFQNNGVVDDSQLPKDRFSAERLKGVDSTLKIQPAKLEDSAVYLCASSRTSSSYNEQFFGPGTRLTVL.

The chain employs TRBV14 and TRBJ1-3; maybe TRBD1 (5 bases). The germline V gene has CDR1 SGHDN and CDR2 FVKESK. The V end lost 4 bases, the J end lost 3 bases, and 7 bases lay between the germline ends. The CDR3 is made up of 13 amino acids. In DNA, the CDR3 is TGTGCCAGCAGCCCCAGGGTTGGAAACACCATATATTTT. As protein: CASSPRVGNTIYF.

This CDR3 is CASSLSKTSGGISTGELFF. The CDR3 coding sequence is TGTGCCAGCAGTTTAAGTAAGACTAGCGGGGGGATAAGCACCGGGGAGCTGTTTTTT. The chain joins TRBV27 to TRBJ2-2, with 13 bases fitting TRBD2. Trimming at V came to 2 bases and at J to 4 bases, leaving 10 bases not matched to a gene. The CDR3 has 19 residues. Per germline, CDR1 MNHEY and CDR2 SMNVEV (reference sequence).